This TCR beta chain comes out of a study of patients and donors after allogeneic stem cell transplantation. The CDR3 contains 14 residues. Germline CDR1 is LGHNA and CDR2 is YSLEER. The junction had 5 bases not matched to a gene; V was cut back by 1 base and J by 8 bases. TCRdb used MiXCR to reprocess the RT-PCR reads, holding one entry per CDR3 protein. This sample has approximately 200,000 distinct CDR3 sequences, with more than 35% found just once. The sample consisted of blood, either unsorted or a sorted T cell fraction (not recorded which). The sequence came from a human donor who was either an allogeneic HSCT recipient or a stem cell or donor lymphocyte infusion donor (not recorded which). It is not recorded whose cells these are; they may come from a transplant donor. This chain joins TRBV4-3 and TRBJ2-1; 7 bases align to TRBD2. The CDR3 region has the DNA TGCGCCAGCAGCCAAGGACTAGCCCCCCATGAGCAGTTCTTC. Amino acids: CASSQGLAPHEQFF.